The 26 T cell receptor beta chains below were found in one sample sequenced in a study of Graves' ophthalmopathy and Graves' hyperthyroidism. RNA transcripts were the template, and TCR beta CDR3 regions were amplified from them. HTBI-primed RT-PCR formed the first round, and a multiplex PCR formed the second. TCRdb re-called the multiplex PCR reads with MiXCR, one entry per CDR3 protein. Counted here are roughly 1.1 million distinct CDR3 sequences, approximately 35% occurring once; the ten biggest clones make up roughly 11%. Sequencing was done on a sample of peripheral blood or thyroid tissue (not recorded which). The receptors were sampled from an adult man with Graves' hyperthyroidism.

V usage is TRBV9 and J usage is TRBJ2-5, with 9 bases lining up with TRBD1. This CDR3 has 16 residues. Germline trimming cut 0 bases from V and 7 bases from J; bases unmatched to any gene: 10. Per the germline V gene, CDR1 is SGDLS and CDR2 is YYNGEE. The CDR3 region is CASSVETGGSLRTQYF. In nucleotides, the CDR3 is TGTGCCAGCAGCGTAGAGACAGGGGGGTCCCTCAGGACCCAGTACTTC.

The chain is built from TRBV27 and TRBJ1-5, with TRBD1 identical over 9 bases. Germline values: CDR1 MNHEY, CDR2 SMNVEV (reference sequence). The CDR3 has 15 residues. After removal of 5 bases from V and 4 bases from J, the junction contained 6 bases not matched to a gene. CDR3 sequence (DNA): TGTGCCAGCAGTGTCGAGGGACAGGGTAATCAGCCCCAGCATTTT. Its translation is CASSVEGQGNQPQHF.

This clonotype was seen many times. The V call is TRBV7-2, the J call TRBJ1-1, with TRBD1 as a possible D gene (5 bases). Germline V gene lookup returns CDR1 SGHTA and CDR2 FQGNSA. The CDR3 has 16 residues. Trimming removed 0 bases from V and 4 bases from J, with 15 bases in between. The CDR3 loop reads CASSLAVGRVTTEAFF. As DNA, the CDR3 is TGTGCCAGCAGCTTAGCCGTGGGCAGGGTGACCACTGAAGCTTTCTTT.

This clonotype was seen at least ten times. This sequence joins TRBV7-2 and TRBJ2-5; the match to TRBD2 covers 7 bases. The J segment lost 3 bases and the V segment lost 3 bases, leaving 7 bases of the junction unmatched. The V gene's germline CDR1 is SGHTA and CDR2 FQGNSA. The CDR3 is 15 residues long. The CDR3 nucleotides read TGTGCCAGCAGCTTTACCGGGACTACGAAAGAGACCCAGTACTTC. Residues: CASSFTGTTKETQYF.

This clonotype occurred many times. The chain uses TRBV10-3 and TRBJ1-3; the D gene is possibly TRBD1 (5 bases). With 5 bases removed from V and 2 bases from J, the gap between germline ends came to 10 bases. Germline CDR1 reads ENHRY; CDR2 reads SYGVKD. CDR3 size: 14 residues. For the CDR3, the DNA is TGTGCCATCAGTCAGGGCCCCACTGGAAACACCATATATTTT. Its translation is CAISQGPTGNTIYF.

This clonotype was counted only a few times. The V gene is TRBV5-1, the J gene TRBJ1-1, with no clear D. CDR3 size: 13 residues. The V and J ends lost 0 bases and 7 bases respectively, with 10 bases between them. CDR1 is SGHRS and CDR2 is YFSETQ in the germline V gene. The CDR3, as DNA: TGCGCCAGCAGCTTGGCGGGCCAGATTGAAGCTTTCTTT. The encoded protein is CASSLAGQIEAFF.

This chain connects TRBV5-6 to TRBJ2-7; 9 bases line up with TRBD1. V was pared by 4 bases and J by 6 bases, with 8 bases of the junction left unmatched. CDR3 length: 14 amino acids. Germline CDR1 and CDR2: SGHDT and YYEEEE. Here the CDR3 DNA reads TGTGCCAGCAGCGAAGACAGGGGGGCTGGCGAGCAGTACTTC. Translation: CASSEDRGAGEQYF.

The chain combines TRBV4-1 with TRBJ2-7; 7 bases agree with TRBD1. The CDR3 contains 15 residues. J was trimmed by 3 bases and V by 1 base; bases with no gene match: 6. Germline loops: CDR1 MGHRA, CDR2 YSYEKL. DNA for the CDR3: TGCGCCAGCAGCCAAGTAGACAGGGACAACTACGAGCAGTACTTC. It codes for CASSQVDRDNYEQYF.

This clonotype has only a few counts. The chain employs TRBV30 and TRBJ1-5, with 7 bases fitting TRBD1. With 2 bases clipped from V and 2 bases from J, the junction kept 9 bases outside the gene matches. From germline, CDR1 is GTSNPN and CDR2 SVGIG (reference sequence). CDR3 size: 16 residues. The CDR3 loop is CAWSPRDRGGNQPQHF. The CDR3 DNA is TGTGCCTGGAGTCCTCGGGACAGAGGTGGCAATCAGCCCCAGCATTTT.

The chain joins TRBV7-9 to TRBJ2-2; 9 bases map to TRBD1. J gave up 4 bases and V 5 bases, and 11 bases lay outside the gene matches. Germline CDR1 SEHNR, CDR2 FQNEAQ (reference sequence). The CDR3 has 17 amino acids. The CDR3 here is CASSQATGGGPTGELFF. For the CDR3, the DNA is TGTGCCAGCAGCCAGGCAACAGGGGGCGGTCCCACCGGGGAGCTGTTTTTT. The full variable domain, its missing parts supplied by reference TRBV7-9 and TRBJ2-2, is DTGVSQNPRHKITKRGQNVTFRCDPISEHNRLYWYRQTLGQGPEFLTYFQNEAQLEKSRLLSDRFSAERPKGSFSTLEIQRTEQGDSAMYLCASSQATGGGPTGELFFGEGSRLTVL.

This clonotype was counted between two and nine times. The chain combines TRBV20-1 with TRBJ1-5; D is uncertain. The CDR3 is 16 residues long. Germline assignment: CDR1 DFQATT and CDR2 SNEGSKA (reference sequence). Trimming pared 6 bases from V and 6 bases from J, leaving 24 bases between. CDR3 amino acids: CSATEIKTYGSQPQHF. The DNA of the CDR3 is TGCAGTGCCACCGAGATAAAGACCTACGGCAGTCAGCCCCAGCATTTT.

About this clonotype: The missing conserved phenylalanine or tryptophan at the end of this CDR3 makes a read error likely. This chain joins TRBV10-3 and TRBJ1-2; D is perhaps TRBD1 (5 bases). The CDR3 covers 15 residues. Germline V lookup: CDR1 ENHRY, CDR2 SYGVKD. DNA of the CDR3: TGTGCCAGCAGTGCGCCGGGCCCCAGGGACTATGGCTACACCCTC. As protein: CASSAPGPRDYGYTL.

This clonotype was counted ten times or more. This rearrangement joins TRBV7-2 to TRBJ2-5; a weak D match, TRBD2 (5 bases). This CDR3 comprises 14 residues. Looked up from germline, CDR1 is SGHTA and CDR2 is FQGNSA. Trimming removed 6 bases at V and 0 bases at J, with 11 bases between. The CDR3 region has the DNA TGTGCCAGCAGAGCCCCGGGGTACCAAGAGACCCAGTACTTC. It translates to CASRAPGYQETQYF.

The V call is TRBV29-1, the J call TRBJ1-2; possible D gene TRBD1, 5 bases. The germline gives CDR1 SQVTM, CDR2 ANQGSEA. The ends were cut back, 3 bases at V and 8 bases at J, with 13 bases in the middle. There are 12 residues in the CDR3. DNA for the CDR3: TGCAGCGTTGACAAGACAGTGGGAGGCTACACCTTC. This translates into CSVDKTVGGYTF.

The table lists this clonotype with many counts. CDR3 protein: CASSRDILNEKLFF. The CDR3 nucleotides read TGTGCCAGCAGCCGAGACATTCTCAATGAAAAACTGTTTTTT. J is TRBJ1-4 and V is TRBV7-2; D is uncertain. Germline loops: CDR1 SGHTA, CDR2 FQGNSA. The V end was cut by 5 bases, the J end by 5 bases, with 12 bases between. CDR3 size: 14 residues.

This rearrangement joins TRBV10-3 to TRBJ1-5, with D possibly matching TRBD1 (5 bases). The germline gives CDR1 ENHRY, CDR2 SYGVKD. V was pared by 5 bases and J by 5 bases, with 16 bases between. The CDR3 spans 15 residues. The CDR3 bases are TGTGCCATCAGTTACTTAGGGGTACGGGATCAGCCCCAGCATTTT. It is translated as CAISYLGVRDQPQHF.

About this clonotype itself: A read error may account for a junction end that differs from germline. The V call is TRBV24-1, the J call TRBJ1-6; D unresolved. This CDR3 spans 12 amino acids. From germline, CDR1 is KGHDR and CDR2 SFDVKD. The CDR3 spells CATRDYNSPLHF. The CDR3, as DNA: TGTGCCACCAGGGATTATAATTCACCCCTCCACTTT.

This rearrangement joins TRBV2 to TRBJ2-5; perhaps D is TRBD1 or TRBD2 (6 bases each). Trimming shortened V by 2 bases and J by 5 bases, and 12 bases separated the two germline ends. CDR3 length equals 14 residues. Germline V gene sequence: CDR1 SNHLY, CDR2 FYNNEI. For the CDR3, the DNA is TGTGCCAGCAGTGAAAGGGGGGTCTGGGAGACCCAGTACTTC. Its translation: CASSERGVWETQYF. Complete variable domain (other parts from reference TRBV2 and TRBJ2-5): EPEVTQTPSHQVTQMGQEVILRCVPISNHLYFYWYRQILGQKVEFLVSFYNNEISEKSEIFDDQFSVERPDGSNFTLKIRSTKLEDSAMYFCASSERGVWETQYFGPGTRLLVL.

This clonotype was counted between two and nine times. The chain employs TRBV11-2 and TRBJ1-4, with 7 positions matching TRBD1. Trimming cost V 5 bases and J 6 bases; bases outside gene matches: 15. Germline values: CDR1 SGHAT, CDR2 FQNNGV. This CDR3 comprises 17 residues. CDR3 protein: CASSPGTALRLDEKLFF. CDR3 coding DNA: TGTGCCAGCAGCCCCGGGACAGCCCTCCGTTTGGATGAAAAACTGTTTTTT.

This clonotype was found many times. The rearrangement joins TRBV20-1 to TRBJ2-7, with D unclear. Trimming cost V 0 bases and J 2 bases, with 14 bases left between them. The CDR3 totals 15 residues. The germline CDR1 and CDR2 sequences are DFQATT and SNEGSKA (reference sequence). CDR3 DNA sequence: TGCAGTGCTAGAGATGTAGGGATCACCACCTACGAGCAGTACTTC. It specifies CSARDVGITTYEQYF.

V and J are TRBV12-3 or TRBV12-4 and TRBJ2-5; D possibly matches TRBD1 or TRBD2 (5 bases each). The CDR3 runs 15 residues. V was pared by 1 base and J by 5 bases, with 14 bases between. The CDR3 protein is CASSLEGDVAETQYF. DNA for the CDR3: TGTGCCAGCAGTTTAGAAGGGGACGTAGCGGAGACCCAGTACTTC.

This sequence joins TRBV10-3 and TRBJ1-4; D not resolved. This CDR3 region has 13 residues. In germline, CDR1 is ENHRY, CDR2 SYGVKD. Deletions cut 5 bases from V and 5 bases from J, with 9 bases between. In DNA form, the CDR3 reads TGTGCCATCAGTCTACAAGAGAATGAAAAACTGTTTTTT. It codes for CAISLQENEKLFF.

This sequence joins TRBV12-3 or TRBV12-4 and TRBJ2-7, with D tentatively TRBD2 (6 bases). This CDR3 contains 14 residues. Trimming took 3 bases from V and 3 from J, leaving 12 bases between them. CDR3: CASSFDSGNYEQYF. The DNA of the CDR3 is TGTGCCAGCAGTTTTGATAGCGGAAACTACGAGCAGTACTTC.

The sample holds many counts of this clonotype. The V call is TRBV7-9, the J call TRBJ2-5; TRBD2 agrees at 9 bases. J lost 5 bases, V lost 6 bases, and 13 bases had no gene match. The germline gives CDR1 SEHNR, CDR2 FQNEAQ (reference sequence). The CDR3 runs to 16 residues. Here the CDR3 reads CASRIYIAGEGETQYF. As DNA, the CDR3 is TGTGCCAGCAGGATATATATAGCGGGAGAAGGGGAGACCCAGTACTTC.

This rearrangement joins TRBV20-1 to TRBJ1-1, with D possibly TRBD1 on 6 matching bases. This CDR3 spans 15 amino acids. Per the germline V gene, CDR1 is DFQATT and CDR2 is SNEGSKA (reference sequence). Trimming shortened V by 2 bases and J by 1 base, and 14 bases separated the two germline ends. The CDR3 DNA reads TGCAGTGCTAGACTGACGGGACACAGGAACACTGAAGCTTTCTTT. This encodes CSARLTGHRNTEAFF.

This clonotype was detected a few times. This chain connects TRBV7-2 to TRBJ1-3; D perhaps matches TRBD1 (6 bases). Between the trimmed V and J ends, which lost 5 bases and 1 base, there was a span of 18 bases. The CDR3 contains 17 residues. Looked up from germline, CDR1 is SGHTA and CDR2 is FQGNSA. The CDR3 region is CASSPFQGRMSGNTIYF. CDR3 nucleotides: TGTGCCAGCAGCCCGTTCCAGGGGCGCATGTCTGGAAACACCATATATTTT.